One sample yielded the 19 T cell receptor beta chains listed below, sequenced in a study of cytomegalovirus exposure and HLA in healthy donors. Primers for the PCR totalled 60 Vbeta and 13 Jbeta. The repertoire was sequenced with immunoSEQ multiplex PCR; TCRdb's copy has only in-frame clones and lacks some. The sample holds some 110,000 clones; around 77% are singletons and the top ten take about 16%. The specimen sequenced was PBMCs. The origin of the receptors is a man aged 50 to 60 in good health and CMV-seropositive.

Regarding this clone: A junction end diverges from the germline sequence, so it may reflect a read error. This chain uses TRBV9 with TRBJ2-1, with 9 bases that match TRBD2. This CDR3 has 17 residues. Germline V gene data show CDR1 as SGDLS and CDR2 as YYNGEE. The CDR3 nucleotides read TGTGCCAGCAGCGTCGATCTTAGCGGGGGATCAGGGAATGAGCAGCTCTTC. This sequence encodes CASSVDLSGGSGNEQLF.

V and J are TRBV7-9 and TRBJ2-3; D is ambiguous. Germline V lookup: CDR1 SEHNR, CDR2 FQNEAQ (reference sequence). The CDR3 is made up of 11 amino acids. Trimming took 1 base from V and 8 from J, leaving 4 bases between them. The chain's CDR3 is CASSLGGTQYF. DNA of the CDR3: TGTGCCAGCAGCTTAGGCGGTACGCAGTATTTT.

The chain uses TRBV7-9 and TRBJ1-1; D is undetermined. V was shortened by 5 bases and J by 6 bases, with 10 bases between the two germline ends. This CDR3 is built from 12 residues. In germline, CDR1 is SEHNR, CDR2 FQNEAQ (reference sequence). The CDR3 is CASSREVSEAFF. CDR3 DNA: TGTGCCAGCAGCCGAGAGGTGTCTGAAGCTTTCTTT.

The rearrangement uses TRBV5-6 and TRBJ2-1; D is unresolved. Looked up from germline, CDR1 is SGHDT and CDR2 is YYEEEE. The V and J ends lost 2 bases and 2 bases respectively, with 11 bases between them. This CDR3 is built from 15 residues. The CDR3 reads CASSFSLRPYNEQFF. The CDR3 DNA reads as TGTGCCAGCAGCTTTTCTCTACGCCCCTACAATGAGCAGTTCTTC.

This chain joins TRBV29-1 and TRBJ2-7, with D possibly matching TRBD2 (6 bases). The CDR3 runs 12 residues. V was trimmed by 7 bases and J by 7 bases, leaving 17 bases between them. Germline V lookup: CDR1 SQVTM, CDR2 ANQGSEA. The CDR3 nucleotides read TGCAGCGCCGCCACGGGAGCGCGGGAGCAGTACTTC. This translates into CSAATGAREQYF.

The chain uses TRBV7-9 and TRBJ2-1; 11 positions match TRBD2. Germline trimming cut 1 base from V and 8 bases from J; bases unmatched to any gene: 4. This CDR3 spans 15 amino acids. Germline CDR1 reads SEHNR; CDR2 reads FQNEAQ (reference sequence). In DNA, the CDR3 is TGTGCCAGCAGCTTAGGTAGCGGGAGGGACCATGAGCAGTTCTTC. The encoded protein is CASSLGSGRDHEQFF.

This clone has more than one count but fewer than ten. The J gene is TRBJ2-7, the V gene TRBV28; no firm D call. Per the germline V gene, CDR1 is MDHEN and CDR2 is SYDVKM. This CDR3 has 12 amino acids. The V end was cut by 2 bases, the J end by 6 bases, with 8 bases between. CDR3: CASSLRSSEQYF. The CDR3 DNA sequence: TGTGCCAGCAGTTTAAGGAGCTCCGAGCAGTACTTC. The whole variable domain, filled in from reference TRBV28 and TRBJ2-7, reads DVKVTQSSRYLVKRTGEKVFLECVQDMDHENMFWYRQDPGLGLRLIYFSYDVKMKEKGDIPEGYSVSREKKERFSLILESASTNQTSMYLCASSLRSSEQYFGPGTRLTVT.

The CDR3 is CASSRAGGQETQYF. Here the CDR3 DNA reads TGTGCCAGCAGCCGCGCGGGGGGGCAAGAGACCCAGTACTTC. J is TRBJ2-5 and V is TRBV5-4; 9 nucleotides agree with TRBD2. CDR1 and CDR2 from the germline V gene are SGHNT and YYREEE (reference sequence). This CDR3 has 14 amino acids. Germline trimming cut 4 bases from V and 2 bases from J; bases unmatched to any gene: 3.

The genes are TRBV29-1 and TRBJ2-5, with D maybe TRBD2 (5 bases). The germline V gene encodes CDR1 SQVTM and CDR2 ANQGSEA. The CDR3 is 15 amino acids. The germline V and J ends were trimmed by 4 bases and 1 base, with 16 bases remaining between them. The CDR3 sequence: CSVVRTAQFQETQYF. CDR3 nucleotide sequence: TGCAGCGTTGTCCGGACTGCGCAGTTCCAAGAGACCCAGTACTTC.

The table lists this clone with a few counts. The chain recombines TRBV27 with TRBJ2-7; 8 bases are a match to TRBD2. Germline CDR1 and CDR2: MNHEY and SMNVEV (reference sequence). J was trimmed by 3 bases and V by 4 bases; bases with no gene match: 11. The CDR3 runs to 16 residues. CDR3 loop: CASSSSAGTSFYEQYF. CDR3 DNA sequence: TGTGCCAGCAGTTCCTCCGCCGGGACTAGTTTCTACGAGCAGTACTTC.

This clone has a handful of counts. The chain combines TRBV5-5 with TRBJ2-5; D possibly corresponds to TRBD1 (5 bases). This CDR3 contains 15 residues. V shed 2 bases and J shed 2 bases, with 13 bases lying between them. CDR1 is SGHKS, CDR2 YYEKEE, per germline (reference sequence). Written as DNA, the CDR3 is TGTGCCAGCAGCTTTTCCCAGGGATGGCAAGAGACCCAGTACTTC. Its protein product is CASSFSQGWQETQYF.

CDR3 sequence: CASSPPNTEAFF. The CDR3 DNA is TGTGCCAGCAGCCCTCCGAACACTGAAGCTTTCTTT. The V gene is TRBV4-2, the J gene TRBJ1-1; D ambiguous. This CDR3 has 12 residues. V dropped 4 bases and J dropped 1 base, with 4 bases sitting between them. Germline CDR1 LGHNA, CDR2 YNFKEQ.

V usage is TRBV6-5 and J usage is TRBJ2-7; TRBD2 aligns across 7 bases. Looked up from germline, CDR1 is MNHEY and CDR2 is SVGAGI. The V segment lost 5 bases and the J segment 1 base; nucleotides outside the gene matches: 8. The CDR3 is 15 residues long. CDR3 residues: CASSPPGEGSYEQYF. The CDR3 nucleotides are TGTGCCAGCAGTCCCCCGGGGGAGGGTTCCTACGAGCAGTACTTC.

The chain recombines TRBV5-1 with TRBJ2-3; TRBD1 matches at 9 bases. The CDR3 length is 14 residues. Germline trimming cut 2 bases from V and 4 bases from J; bases unmatched to any gene: 2. The germline gives CDR1 SGHRS, CDR2 YFSETQ. In nucleotides, the CDR3 is TGCGCCAGCAGCTTCGGACAGGGGCCAGATACGCAGTATTTT. Translated: CASSFGQGPDTQYF.

The chain is built from TRBV7-2 and TRBJ1-1; TRBD1 agrees at 9 bases. Losses at the gene ends were 2 bases for V and 1 base for J; bases not matched to a gene: 8. This CDR3 comprises 17 residues. Germline lookup yields CDR1 SGHTA and CDR2 FQGNSA. CDR3 in amino acids: CASSLLATGQGNTEAFF. The CDR3 DNA reads TGTGCCAGCAGCTTATTAGCTACGGGACAGGGGAACACTGAAGCTTTCTTT. Based on the CDR3 plus reference TRBV7-2 and TRBJ1-1, the full variable domain is GAGVSQSPSNKVTEKGKDVELRCDPISGHTALYWYRQSLGQGLEFLIYFQGNSAPDKSGLPSDRFSAERTGGSVSTLTIQRTQQEDSAVYLCASSLLATGQGNTEAFFGQGTRLTVV.

This clone appeared a single time. The chain couples TRBV5-1 to TRBJ1-5, with 8 nucleotides matching TRBD1. The V gene's germline CDR1 is SGHRS and CDR2 YFSETQ. The CDR3 is 15 residues long. Unmatched junction bases numbered 4, after V lost 3 bases and J lost 2 bases. The CDR3 bases are TGCGCCAGCAGCTCACAGGGGGGGCGCAATCAGCCCCAGCATTTT. It codes for CASSSQGGRNQPQHF. The variable domain in full, with the rest retrieved from reference TRBV5-1 and TRBJ1-5, is KAGVTQTPRYLIKTRGQQVTLSCSPISGHRSVSWYQQTPGQGLQFLFEYFSETQRNKGNFPGRFSGRQFSNSRSEMNVSTLELGDSALYLCASSSQGGRNQPQHFGDGTRLSIL.

The genes are TRBV7-2 and TRBJ1-1; D unclear. Germline loops: CDR1 SGHTA, CDR2 FQGNSA. The CDR3 is 11 amino acids. V was clipped by 3 bases and J by 7 bases, with 6 bases between them. This CDR3 reads CASSFYSEAFF. Here the CDR3 DNA reads TGTGCCAGCAGCTTTTACAGTGAAGCTTTCTTT.

The CDR3 reads CASSFRQGASGANVLTF. Written as DNA, the CDR3 is TGTGCCAGCAGCTTCCGACAGGGGGCGTCCGGGGCCAACGTCCTGACTTTC. The gene calls are TRBV9 and TRBJ2-6; 10 bases map to TRBD1. This CDR3 is 17 amino acids long. Per germline, CDR1 SGDLS and CDR2 YYNGEE. Trimming at V came to 4 bases and at J to 4 bases, leaving 8 bases not matched to a gene.

This chain joins TRBV25-1 and TRBJ1-5; no definite D call. Germline V lookup: CDR1 MGHDK, CDR2 SYGVNS. Trimming left V 2 bases short and J 8 bases short, with 13 bases between. The CDR3 is made up of 14 amino acids. CDR3 coding DNA: TGTGCCAGCAGTGAAGGCCGCCGGGAAGAGCCCCAGCATTTT. This sequence encodes CASSEGRREEPQHF.